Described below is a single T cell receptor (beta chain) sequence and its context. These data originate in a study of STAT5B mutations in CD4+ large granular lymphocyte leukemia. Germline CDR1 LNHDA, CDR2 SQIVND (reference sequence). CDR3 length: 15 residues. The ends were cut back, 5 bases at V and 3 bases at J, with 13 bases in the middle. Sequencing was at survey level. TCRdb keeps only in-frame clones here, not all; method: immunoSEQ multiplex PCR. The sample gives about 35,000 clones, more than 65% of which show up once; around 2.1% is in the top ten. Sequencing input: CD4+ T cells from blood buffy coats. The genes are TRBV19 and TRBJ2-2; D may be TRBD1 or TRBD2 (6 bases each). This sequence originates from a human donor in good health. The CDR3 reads CASSGPGAYTGELFF. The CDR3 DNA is TGTGCCAGTAGTGGTCCGGGGGCGTACACCGGGGAGCTGTTTTTT.